The 27 T cell receptor beta chains given below trace back to one sample, sequenced in a study of beta chain features in type 1 diabetes. Investigators reverse transcribed all isolated RNA, so they sequenced expressed TCRB transcripts. Sequenced by immunoSEQ multiplex PCR; TCRdb stores in-frame clones only, minus some. Altogether 620,000 or so clones are present, roughly a sixth being singletons, with the ten largest covering roughly 0.098%. The sequencing input was naive CD4+ T cells from blood. These receptors all come from a young man in good health.

This clone was seen more than once but under ten times. This chain links TRBV15 with TRBJ2-1; D unclear. Per germline, CDR1 LNHNV and CDR2 YYDKDF (reference sequence). The CDR3 runs to 11 residues. Trimming took off 1 base at V and 8 bases at J, with 3 bases between the two ends. The CDR3 DNA is TGTGCCACCAGCAGAGCGTATGAGCAGTTCTTC. This gives the protein CATSRAYEQFF.

V usage is TRBV4-2 and J usage is TRBJ2-7; 8 bases fit TRBD1. The CDR3 totals 16 residues. The V and J ends lost 1 base and 4 bases, in that order; junction bases with no gene match: 9. Germline values: CDR1 LGHNA, CDR2 YNFKEQ. CDR3 nucleotides: TGTGCCAGCAGCCAAGGTTTGCAGGGGGCGTCTTACGAGCAGTACTTC. Residues: CASSQGLQGASYEQYF.

There are a few counts of this clone. J is TRBJ2-3 and V is TRBV5-1; no clear D. Trimming left V 4 bases short and J 3 bases short, with 12 bases between. Germline V gene lookup returns CDR1 SGHRS and CDR2 YFSETQ. This CDR3 comprises 14 residues. CDR3 amino acids: CASSPPVGTDTQYF. The CDR3 nucleotides read TGCGCCAGCAGCCCCCCGGTTGGTACAGATACGCAGTATTTT.

This clone was recorded a few times. The gene calls are TRBV28 and TRBJ2-5; no definite D call. The germline V gene has CDR1 MDHEN and CDR2 SYDVKM. V gave up 4 bases and J gave up 11 bases, with 14 bases separating them. This CDR3 has 12 amino acids. This CDR3 is CASSSFDQRQYF. The DNA of the CDR3 is TGTGCCAGCAGTTCCTTCGACCAACGACAGTACTTC.

This clone was seen a few times. This chain joins TRBV15 and TRBJ2-7, with D possibly being TRBD1 or TRBD2 (5 bases each). CDR3 length: 12 residues. Deletions cut 6 bases from V and 6 bases from J, with 12 bases between. In germline, CDR1 is LNHNV, CDR2 YYDKDF (reference sequence). The CDR3 loop reads CATRAGSSEQYF. CDR3 DNA sequence: TGTGCCACCAGAGCAGGGAGTTCCGAGCAGTACTTC.

The V and J genes are TRBV29-1 and TRBJ2-2; D may be TRBD1 (5 bases). The CDR3 spans 14 residues. The germline CDR1 and CDR2 sequences are SQVTM and ANQGSEA. The V and J ends lost 1 base and 2 bases respectively, with 8 bases between them. This chain's CDR3 is CSVEADSNTGELFF. CDR3 nucleotides: TGCAGCGTTGAAGCCGACAGCAACACCGGGGAGCTGTTTTTT.

The table lists this clone with a few counts. J is TRBJ2-3 and V is TRBV28; a possible D gene is TRBD2 (5 bases). V was shortened by 5 bases and J by 6 bases, with 15 bases between the two germline ends. Germline V CDR1 and CDR2: MDHEN, SYDVKM. The CDR3 covers 14 residues. This chain's CDR3 is CASSRGPVVDTQYF. CDR3 coding DNA: TGTGCCAGCAGTAGAGGGCCGGTGGTGGATACGCAGTATTTT.

The chain uses TRBV5-4 and TRBJ2-7; 7 bases agree with TRBD1. Germline V lookup: CDR1 SGHNT, CDR2 YYREEE (reference sequence). This CDR3 comprises 14 residues. With 9 bases clipped from V and 5 bases from J, the junction kept 14 bases outside the gene matches. The CDR3 reads CATRQGRMVDEQYF. The DNA of the CDR3 is TGTGCCACCAGACAGGGACGGATGGTCGACGAGCAGTACTTC.

The chain is built from TRBV28 and TRBJ1-2, with 9 nucleotides matching TRBD1. The V segment lost 5 bases and the J segment 9 bases; nucleotides outside the gene matches: 13. Looked up from germline, CDR1 is MDHEN and CDR2 is SYDVKM. The CDR3 sequence is 15 residues long. CDR3 amino acids: CASSIPWGQGSRYTF. CDR3 nucleotides: TGTGCCAGCAGTATACCCTGGGGACAGGGAAGTCGCTACACCTTC.

The V gene is TRBV1, the J gene TRBJ2-1; no check of the table's D call, TRBD1, against the DNA was made. TRBV1 is assigned pseudogene status. This CDR3 has 18 amino acids. The CDR3, as DNA: TGCACCAGCAGCCAAGTACGGGACATAGCACCCTCGGGATGTGAGCAGTTCTTC. Its protein is CTSSQVRDIAPSGCEQFF.

This rearrangement joins TRBV5-1 to TRBJ1-6, with a weak D call TRBD1 (5 bases). Between the trimmed V and J ends, which lost 5 bases and 9 bases, there was a span of 18 bases. The CDR3 spans 15 residues. From germline, CDR1 is SGHRS and CDR2 YFSETQ. CDR3 sequence: CASRQGTVISSPLHF. The DNA of the CDR3 is TGCGCCAGCAGGCAAGGGACCGTTATAAGTTCACCCCTCCACTTT.

The J gene is TRBJ2-3, the V gene TRBV7-2; D unresolved. Germline V gene data show CDR1 as SGHTA and CDR2 as FQGNSA. Deletions cut 3 bases from V and 2 bases from J, with 9 bases between. This CDR3 is 14 amino acids long. The CDR3 spells CASSLSLYTDTQYF. The CDR3 bases are TGTGCCAGCAGCTTGAGCCTTTACACAGATACGCAGTATTTT.

The chain has TRBV9 and TRBJ2-5, with D tentatively TRBD1 (6 bases). Germline V gene lookup returns CDR1 SGDLS and CDR2 YYNGEE. The CDR3 has 14 residues. Trimming left V 0 bases short and J 5 bases short, with 11 bases between. The CDR3 DNA is TGTGCCAGCAGCGTAGGCCCAGGGGTGGAGACCCAGTACTTC. It is translated as CASSVGPGVETQYF.

V is TRBV19 and J is TRBJ2-3; TRBD1 matches 9 bases. Per the germline V gene, CDR1 is LNHDA and CDR2 is SQIVND (reference sequence). The CDR3 consists of 15 residues. V trimming: 5 bases; J trimming: 9 bases; junction bases outside the gene matches: 12. CDR3 in DNA: TGTGCCAGTAGTCCCCCCCCCGCCGGGACAGGGACGCAGTATTTT. It encodes CASSPPPAGTGTQYF.

The V gene is TRBV5-4, the J gene TRBJ2-3; D gene unclear. Trimming pared 0 bases from V and 5 bases from J, leaving 25 bases between. Germline lookup yields CDR1 SGHNT and CDR2 YYREEE (reference sequence). There are 19 residues in the CDR3. In nucleotides, the CDR3 is TGTGCCAGCAGCTTGGGTTTGGCCAGATGGGCCTTGGGTGGAGATACGCAGTATTTT. Translating it yields CASSLGLARWALGGDTQYF.

The chain couples TRBV28 to TRBJ2-1, with D tentatively TRBD1 (5 bases). The CDR3 runs 12 residues. Germline lookup yields CDR1 MDHEN and CDR2 SYDVKM. V was trimmed by 5 bases and J by 10 bases, leaving 12 bases between them. Written as DNA, the CDR3 is TGTGCCAGCAGTACTCGCTGGACAGAGCAGTTCTTC. Translated: CASSTRWTEQFF.

The chain carries TRBV5-4 and TRBJ2-3; TRBD1 aligns across 8 bases. The CDR3 spans 14 residues. V shed 0 bases and J 5 bases; nucleotides not matched to a gene: 2. The V gene's germline CDR1 is SGHNT and CDR2 YYREEE (reference sequence). For the CDR3, the DNA is TGTGCCAGCAGCTTGGGACAGGGGATAGATACGCAGTATTTT. It yields the protein CASSLGQGIDTQYF. The entire variable domain, with the rest obtained from reference TRBV5-4 and TRBJ2-3, is as follows: ETGVTQSPTHLIKTRGQQVTLRCSSQSGHNTVSWYQQALGQGPQFIFQYYREEENGRGNFPPRFSGLQFPNYSSELNVNALELDDSALYLCASSLGQGIDTQYFGPGTRLTVL.

This chain uses TRBV18 with TRBJ2-7; 8 bases fit TRBD2. Germline assignment: CDR1 KGHSH and CDR2 LQKENI. This CDR3 region has 14 residues. V was pared by 5 bases and J by 5 bases, with 8 bases of the junction left unmatched. The CDR3 loop is CASSTTTSGHEQYF. The CDR3, as DNA: TGTGCCAGCTCAACCACCACTAGCGGCCACGAGCAGTACTTC.

The V gene is TRBV7-2, the J gene TRBJ2-3; D perhaps matches TRBD1 (6 bases). V shed 4 bases and J shed 0 bases, with 8 bases lying between them. Germline assignment: CDR1 SGHTA and CDR2 FQGNSA. This CDR3 has 14 amino acids. CDR3 sequence reads: CASSSRGSTDTQYF. The CDR3 DNA reads as TGTGCCAGCAGCTCCAGGGGTAGCACAGATACGCAGTATTTT.

J is TRBJ2-3 and V is TRBV7-2; TRBD1 is a possible D gene (5 bases). This CDR3 is 16 amino acids long. CDR1 and CDR2 from the germline V gene are SGHTA and FQGNSA. The germline V and J ends were trimmed by 4 bases and 2 bases, with 16 bases remaining between them. The CDR3 loop is CASSSPLGHSTDTQYF. The CDR3 DNA follows: TGTGCCAGCAGCTCCCCGCTCGGACACTCCACAGATACGCAGTATTTT.

The chain recombines TRBV29-1 with TRBJ2-1; no clear D gene. With 6 bases removed from V and 0 bases from J, the gap between germline ends came to 15 bases. The germline gives CDR1 SQVTM, CDR2 ANQGSEA. The CDR3 has 15 amino acids. The CDR3 region is CSVKALMSSYNEQFF. CDR3 sequence (DNA): TGCAGCGTAAAGGCCCTGATGAGCTCCTACAATGAGCAGTTCTTC.

The V and J genes are TRBV7-3 and TRBJ2-1; TRBD2 aligns across 14 bases. This CDR3 contains 16 residues. The V segment lost 5 bases and the J segment 5 bases; nucleotides outside the gene matches: 5. Germline CDR1 and CDR2: SGHTA and FQGTGA. The CDR3 nucleotides read TGTGCCAGCAGCGCCACGGGACTAGCGGGAGACAATGAGCAGTTCTTC. Protein product: CASSATGLAGDNEQFF.

J is TRBJ2-1 and V is TRBV18, with TRBD2 matching over 7 bases. Losses at the gene ends were 1 base for V and 6 bases for J; bases not matched to a gene: 6. The CDR3 totals 15 residues. The germline V gene has CDR1 KGHSH and CDR2 LQKENI. The CDR3 protein is CASSPQLARRNEQFF. The CDR3, as DNA: TGTGCCAGCTCACCACAACTAGCGAGGCGCAATGAGCAGTTCTTC.

This clone was picked up a small number of times. The rearrangement joins TRBV18 to TRBJ2-7, with D tentatively TRBD2 (5 bases). The CDR3 spans 14 residues. V gave up 2 bases and J gave up 4 bases, with 12 bases separating them. Germline V gene data show CDR1 as KGHSH and CDR2 as LQKENI. CDR3 residues: CASSPEGWEYEQYF. The CDR3 bases are TGTGCCAGCTCACCAGAGGGATGGGAATACGAGCAGTACTTC.

The rearrangement links TRBV7-3 to TRBJ2-1, with D tentatively TRBD2 (6 bases). V was shortened by 4 bases and J by 15 bases, with 25 bases between the two germline ends. The CDR3 covers 15 residues. The germline V gene encodes CDR1 SGHTA and CDR2 FQGTGA. The CDR3 nucleotides read TGTGCCAGCAGCTCCGAGAGAGTAATAGGAGGGCCGCCGTTCTTC. Its translation is CASSSERVIGGPPFF.

The chain recombines TRBV25-1 with TRBJ2-2; the D is unclear. Trimming left V 7 bases short and J 3 bases short, with 12 bases between. CDR1 and CDR2 (germline): MGHDK, SYGVNS. The CDR3 is 14 residues long. The CDR3 here is CASTVGRDTGELFF. As DNA, the CDR3 is TGTGCCAGCACCGTCGGACGGGACACCGGGGAGCTGTTTTTT.

This clone was seen a handful of times. J is TRBJ2-5 and V is TRBV19; D unclear. This CDR3 has 12 residues. CDR1 and CDR2 (germline): LNHDA, SQIVND (reference sequence). Between the trimmed V and J ends, which lost 8 bases and 4 bases, there was a span of 11 bases. The CDR3, as DNA: TGTGCCAGTGGTCGGAGATTAGAGACCCAGTACTTC. It yields the protein CASGRRLETQYF.